The sequence of this TCR beta chain was determined in a study of blood T cell repertoires in COVID-19. Study-wide context: Samples representing acute and convalescent COVID-19 were sourced from the United States, Italy and Spain.

Produced via immunoSEQ multiplex PCR; TCRdb's table is partial and in-frame only. The table includes some 190,000 clones, roughly 88% detected once. Trimming took off 4 bases at V and 1 base at J, with 22 bases between the two ends. The germline V gene has CDR1 GTSNPN and CDR2 SVGIG (reference sequence). There are 17 residues in the CDR3. Specimen: peripheral blood. The chain is built from TRBV30 and TRBJ1-1; TRBD1 might be the D (5 bases). This receptor was identified in a man between 18 and 29 years old with active or convalescent COVID-19. The CDR3 region has the DNA TGTGCCTGGACCACCAAAGGGCAGGGCGCCTGGAACACTGAAGCTTTCTTT. It encodes CAWTTKGQGAWNTEAFF.